This T cell receptor beta chain was sequenced in a study of vaccination and CD4 T cells after COVID-19. Study background: Convalescent donors totaled six males and four females, including two who were Hispanic. Sampling that followed vaccination took place a median about 75 days after dose two, within a range of 14 to 241.

CDR3 length equals 14 residues. Germline V gene sequence: CDR1 SGHTA, CDR2 FQGNSA. Trimming stripped 3 bases from V and 0 bases from J, with 7 bases between. Notes on the study in general: Spike mono-reactivity was found in 304 of 307 vaccine-specific clones from convalescent patients.

Treatment reported: 10-day PBMC culture with coronavirus spike peptide pools or control peptides (ViraFEST assay). The Oncomine TCR Beta short-read assay was applied to DNA of cultured CD4+ T cells. From CD4+ T cells that had been cultured, genomic DNA was extracted. MiXCR, run by TCRdb on the PCR reads, gives a single entry per CDR3 protein. The sample carries roughly 16,000 distinct CDR3 sequences, under 80% recorded once. In its sample, this clonotype was seen once. Antigen specificity is unknown. Sequences were obtained from CD4+ T cells from blood, cultured in vitro. The J gene is TRBJ2-3, the V gene TRBV7-2; D may be TRBD1 or TRBD2 (5 bases each). This sequence originates from a human donor who had recovered from COVID-19. The CDR3 protein is CASSFGTSTDTQYF. The CDR3, as DNA: TGTGCCAGCAGCTTCGGGACCAGCACAGATACGCAGTATTTT.